The present T cell receptor beta chain was sequenced within a study of PD-L1 blockade in urothelial cancer. Overall study context: Analyses were performed on blood at 3 weeks after treatment start (the second dose) and at 6 weeks.

Comments on this clone: Its specificity is not known.

Produced via immunoSEQ multiplex PCR; TCRdb's table is partial and in-frame only. The sample carries more than 60,000 clones, roughly 90% recorded once. Time point noted: peripheral blood 6 weeks after treatment start. Diagnoses among patients were locally advanced or metastatic urothelial carcinoma. Individual patients had between 1 and 8 samples, taken pretreatment and on-treatment. Germline lookup yields CDR1 SGHTA and CDR2 FQGNSA. Trimming removed 4 bases at V and 2 bases at J, with 15 bases between. This CDR3 comprises 16 residues. Study-wide results and limits: Durable benefit was linked to greater 3-week expansion of tumor-associated blood clones.

The source was PBMCs, collected around atezolizumab (anti-PD-L1) treatment. The sequence came from a man in his sixties with urothelial cancer. V and J are TRBV7-2 and TRBJ2-4; D not certain. The CDR3 sequence is CASSSVPGVSKNIQYF. The DNA for the CDR3 is TGTGCCAGCAGCTCTGTCCCCGGAGTGTCCAAAAACATTCAGTACTTC.